This entry features one T cell receptor beta chain sequence. The data derive from a study of technical replicates of blood from a few donors. The germline gives CDR1 MNHEY, CDR2 SMNVEV (reference sequence). This CDR3 spans 13 amino acids. Trimming took 4 bases from V and 5 from J, leaving 11 bases between them. Measured with immunoSEQ multiplex PCR; TCRdb has only the in-frame clones, and not every one. The table lists fewer than 90,000 clones, 89% of them singletons. The receptor comes from a human donor in good health. What was sequenced was T cells isolated from PBMCs. This chain links TRBV27 with TRBJ2-5; TRBD1 might be the D (5 bases). The CDR3 DNA reads as TGTGCCAGCAGTTATGGGGCTCTGGAGACCCAGTACTTC. Protein sequence: CASSYGALETQYF.